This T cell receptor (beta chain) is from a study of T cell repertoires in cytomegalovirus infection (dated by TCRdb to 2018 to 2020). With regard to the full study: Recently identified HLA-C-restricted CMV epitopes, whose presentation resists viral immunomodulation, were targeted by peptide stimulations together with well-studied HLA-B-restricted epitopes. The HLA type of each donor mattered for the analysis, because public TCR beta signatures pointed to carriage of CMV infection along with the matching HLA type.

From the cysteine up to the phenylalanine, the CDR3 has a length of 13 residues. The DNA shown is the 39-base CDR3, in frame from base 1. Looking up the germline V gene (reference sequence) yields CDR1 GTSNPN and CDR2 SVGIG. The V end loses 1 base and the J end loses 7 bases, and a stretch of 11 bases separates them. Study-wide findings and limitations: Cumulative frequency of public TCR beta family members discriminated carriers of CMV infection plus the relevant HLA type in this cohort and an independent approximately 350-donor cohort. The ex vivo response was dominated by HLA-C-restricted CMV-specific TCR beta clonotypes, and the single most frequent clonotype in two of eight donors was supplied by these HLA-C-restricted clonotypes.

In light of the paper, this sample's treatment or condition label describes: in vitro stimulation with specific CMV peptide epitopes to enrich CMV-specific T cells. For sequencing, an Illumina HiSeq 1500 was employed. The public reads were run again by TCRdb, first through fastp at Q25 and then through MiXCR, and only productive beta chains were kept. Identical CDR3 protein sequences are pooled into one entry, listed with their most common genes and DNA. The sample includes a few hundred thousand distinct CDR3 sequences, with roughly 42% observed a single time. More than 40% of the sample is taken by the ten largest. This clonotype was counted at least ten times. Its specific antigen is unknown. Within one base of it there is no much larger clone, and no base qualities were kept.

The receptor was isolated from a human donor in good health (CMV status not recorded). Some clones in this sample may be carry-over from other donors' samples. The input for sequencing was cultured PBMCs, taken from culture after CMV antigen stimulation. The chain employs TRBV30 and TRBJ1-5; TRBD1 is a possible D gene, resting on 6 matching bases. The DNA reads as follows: TGTGCCTGGAGTGGGGGCAGGGGCCAGCCCCAGCATTTT. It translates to CAWSGGRGQPQHF.